Listed below are T cell receptor beta chains from one sample, sequenced in a study of beta chain features in type 1 diabetes. Some clones are missing from TCRdb's copy, which holds only in-frame ones; the method was immunoSEQ multiplex PCR. Among about 220,000 clones listed, 11% were seen once. Sample: central memory CD4+ T cells from blood. The origin of the receptors is a man younger than 35 in good health. Both conserved end residues are part of each CDR3.

v_call: TRBV7-9
j_call: TRBJ2-3
cdr3_aa: CASSPGFWTDTQYF

v_call: TRBV6-6
j_call: TRBJ2-3
cdr3_aa: CATTNQRGAGTDTQYF

v_call: TRBV11-2
j_call: TRBJ2-1
cdr3_aa: CASSFVGYNEQFF

v_call: TRBV5-6
j_call: TRBJ1-4
cdr3_aa: CASSVEATNEKLFF

v_call: TRBV6-6
j_call: TRBJ2-1
cdr3_aa: CASSYGTSGNEQFF

v_call: TRBV28
j_call: TRBJ2-2
cdr3_aa: CASSHPANTGELFF

v_call: TRBV27
j_call: TRBJ2-4
cdr3_aa: CASSSQTRQLWGNIQYF

v_call: TRBV4-1
j_call: TRBJ2-5
cdr3_aa: CASSQELGQGSGETQYF

v_call: TRBV19
j_call: TRBJ2-2
cdr3_aa: CASSMVGNSGELFF

v_call: TRBV9
j_call: TRBJ1-2
cdr3_aa: CASSVLGDSYGYTF

v_call: TRBV6-5
j_call: TRBJ2-7
cdr3_aa: CASTRGADYEQYF